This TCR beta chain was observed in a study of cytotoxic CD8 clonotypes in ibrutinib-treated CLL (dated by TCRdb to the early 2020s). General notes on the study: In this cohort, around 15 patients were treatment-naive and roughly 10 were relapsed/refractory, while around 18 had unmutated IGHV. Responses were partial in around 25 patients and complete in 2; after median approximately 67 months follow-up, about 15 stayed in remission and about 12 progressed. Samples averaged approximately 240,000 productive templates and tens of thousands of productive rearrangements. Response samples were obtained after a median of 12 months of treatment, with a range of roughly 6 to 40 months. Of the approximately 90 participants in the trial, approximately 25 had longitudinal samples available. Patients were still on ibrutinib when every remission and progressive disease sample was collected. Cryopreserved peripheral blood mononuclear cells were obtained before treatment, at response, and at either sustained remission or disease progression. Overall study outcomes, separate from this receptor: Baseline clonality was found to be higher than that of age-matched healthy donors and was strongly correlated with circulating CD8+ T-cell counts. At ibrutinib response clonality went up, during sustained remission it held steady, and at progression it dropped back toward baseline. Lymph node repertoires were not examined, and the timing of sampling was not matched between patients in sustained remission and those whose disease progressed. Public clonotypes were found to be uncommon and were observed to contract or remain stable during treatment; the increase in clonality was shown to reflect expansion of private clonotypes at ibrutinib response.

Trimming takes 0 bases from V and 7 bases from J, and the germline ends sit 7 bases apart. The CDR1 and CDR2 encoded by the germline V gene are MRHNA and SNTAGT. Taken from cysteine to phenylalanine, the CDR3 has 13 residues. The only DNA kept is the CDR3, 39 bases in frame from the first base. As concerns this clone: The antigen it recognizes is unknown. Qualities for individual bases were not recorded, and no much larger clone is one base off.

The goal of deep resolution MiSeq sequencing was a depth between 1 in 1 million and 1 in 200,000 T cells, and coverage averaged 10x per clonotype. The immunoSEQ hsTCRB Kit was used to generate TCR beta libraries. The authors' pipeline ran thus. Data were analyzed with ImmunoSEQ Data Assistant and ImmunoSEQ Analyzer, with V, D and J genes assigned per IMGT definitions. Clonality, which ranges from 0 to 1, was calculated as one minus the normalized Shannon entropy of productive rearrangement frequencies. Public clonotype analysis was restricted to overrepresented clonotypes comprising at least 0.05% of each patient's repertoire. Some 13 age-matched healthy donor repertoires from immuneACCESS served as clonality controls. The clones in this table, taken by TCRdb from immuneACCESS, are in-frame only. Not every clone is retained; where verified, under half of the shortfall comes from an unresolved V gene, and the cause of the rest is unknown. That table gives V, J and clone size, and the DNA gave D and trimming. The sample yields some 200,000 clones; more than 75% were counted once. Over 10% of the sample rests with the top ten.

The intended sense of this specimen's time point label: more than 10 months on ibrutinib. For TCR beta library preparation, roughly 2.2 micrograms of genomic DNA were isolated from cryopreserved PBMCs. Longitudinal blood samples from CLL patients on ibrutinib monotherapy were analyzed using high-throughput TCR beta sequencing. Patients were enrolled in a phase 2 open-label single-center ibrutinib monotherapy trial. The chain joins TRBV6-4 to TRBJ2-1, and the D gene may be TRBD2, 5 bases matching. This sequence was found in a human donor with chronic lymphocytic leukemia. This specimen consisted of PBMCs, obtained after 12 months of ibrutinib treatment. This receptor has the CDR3 CASSDSAENEQFF. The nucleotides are TGTGCCAGCAGTGACTCAGCGGAGAATGAGCAGTTCTTC.